This TCR beta chain was obtained from a study of shared clonotypes between healthy human individuals. The study, taken as a whole, reports: Represented diversity (both genetic and exposure-history) was limited by the small number of donors. Sampling involved blood alone; tissue repertoires likely differ.

This clone has more than one count but fewer than ten. The antigen is not known. The assay was immunoSEQ multiplex PCR, and TCRdb's table has in-frame clones only and misses some. The sample yields around 2.5 million clones, approximately 93% seen once. CDR1 and CDR2 from the germline V gene are MNHNS and SASEGT. CDR3 length equals 15 residues. V shed 6 bases and J 1 base; nucleotides not matched to a gene: 6. The material sequenced was naive CD4+ T cells from PBMCs. Subset of the sample: CD45RA+ positively selected. The chain carries TRBV6-1 and TRBJ1-5; 7 nucleotides line up with TRBD1. The TCR originated in a man in his late teens or twenties in good health. Some clones in this sample may be carry-over from other donors' samples. The DNA for the CDR3 is TGTGCCAGCAGGATGACAGGGCCCAGCAATCAGCCCCAGCATTTT. It codes for CASRMTGPSNQPQHF.